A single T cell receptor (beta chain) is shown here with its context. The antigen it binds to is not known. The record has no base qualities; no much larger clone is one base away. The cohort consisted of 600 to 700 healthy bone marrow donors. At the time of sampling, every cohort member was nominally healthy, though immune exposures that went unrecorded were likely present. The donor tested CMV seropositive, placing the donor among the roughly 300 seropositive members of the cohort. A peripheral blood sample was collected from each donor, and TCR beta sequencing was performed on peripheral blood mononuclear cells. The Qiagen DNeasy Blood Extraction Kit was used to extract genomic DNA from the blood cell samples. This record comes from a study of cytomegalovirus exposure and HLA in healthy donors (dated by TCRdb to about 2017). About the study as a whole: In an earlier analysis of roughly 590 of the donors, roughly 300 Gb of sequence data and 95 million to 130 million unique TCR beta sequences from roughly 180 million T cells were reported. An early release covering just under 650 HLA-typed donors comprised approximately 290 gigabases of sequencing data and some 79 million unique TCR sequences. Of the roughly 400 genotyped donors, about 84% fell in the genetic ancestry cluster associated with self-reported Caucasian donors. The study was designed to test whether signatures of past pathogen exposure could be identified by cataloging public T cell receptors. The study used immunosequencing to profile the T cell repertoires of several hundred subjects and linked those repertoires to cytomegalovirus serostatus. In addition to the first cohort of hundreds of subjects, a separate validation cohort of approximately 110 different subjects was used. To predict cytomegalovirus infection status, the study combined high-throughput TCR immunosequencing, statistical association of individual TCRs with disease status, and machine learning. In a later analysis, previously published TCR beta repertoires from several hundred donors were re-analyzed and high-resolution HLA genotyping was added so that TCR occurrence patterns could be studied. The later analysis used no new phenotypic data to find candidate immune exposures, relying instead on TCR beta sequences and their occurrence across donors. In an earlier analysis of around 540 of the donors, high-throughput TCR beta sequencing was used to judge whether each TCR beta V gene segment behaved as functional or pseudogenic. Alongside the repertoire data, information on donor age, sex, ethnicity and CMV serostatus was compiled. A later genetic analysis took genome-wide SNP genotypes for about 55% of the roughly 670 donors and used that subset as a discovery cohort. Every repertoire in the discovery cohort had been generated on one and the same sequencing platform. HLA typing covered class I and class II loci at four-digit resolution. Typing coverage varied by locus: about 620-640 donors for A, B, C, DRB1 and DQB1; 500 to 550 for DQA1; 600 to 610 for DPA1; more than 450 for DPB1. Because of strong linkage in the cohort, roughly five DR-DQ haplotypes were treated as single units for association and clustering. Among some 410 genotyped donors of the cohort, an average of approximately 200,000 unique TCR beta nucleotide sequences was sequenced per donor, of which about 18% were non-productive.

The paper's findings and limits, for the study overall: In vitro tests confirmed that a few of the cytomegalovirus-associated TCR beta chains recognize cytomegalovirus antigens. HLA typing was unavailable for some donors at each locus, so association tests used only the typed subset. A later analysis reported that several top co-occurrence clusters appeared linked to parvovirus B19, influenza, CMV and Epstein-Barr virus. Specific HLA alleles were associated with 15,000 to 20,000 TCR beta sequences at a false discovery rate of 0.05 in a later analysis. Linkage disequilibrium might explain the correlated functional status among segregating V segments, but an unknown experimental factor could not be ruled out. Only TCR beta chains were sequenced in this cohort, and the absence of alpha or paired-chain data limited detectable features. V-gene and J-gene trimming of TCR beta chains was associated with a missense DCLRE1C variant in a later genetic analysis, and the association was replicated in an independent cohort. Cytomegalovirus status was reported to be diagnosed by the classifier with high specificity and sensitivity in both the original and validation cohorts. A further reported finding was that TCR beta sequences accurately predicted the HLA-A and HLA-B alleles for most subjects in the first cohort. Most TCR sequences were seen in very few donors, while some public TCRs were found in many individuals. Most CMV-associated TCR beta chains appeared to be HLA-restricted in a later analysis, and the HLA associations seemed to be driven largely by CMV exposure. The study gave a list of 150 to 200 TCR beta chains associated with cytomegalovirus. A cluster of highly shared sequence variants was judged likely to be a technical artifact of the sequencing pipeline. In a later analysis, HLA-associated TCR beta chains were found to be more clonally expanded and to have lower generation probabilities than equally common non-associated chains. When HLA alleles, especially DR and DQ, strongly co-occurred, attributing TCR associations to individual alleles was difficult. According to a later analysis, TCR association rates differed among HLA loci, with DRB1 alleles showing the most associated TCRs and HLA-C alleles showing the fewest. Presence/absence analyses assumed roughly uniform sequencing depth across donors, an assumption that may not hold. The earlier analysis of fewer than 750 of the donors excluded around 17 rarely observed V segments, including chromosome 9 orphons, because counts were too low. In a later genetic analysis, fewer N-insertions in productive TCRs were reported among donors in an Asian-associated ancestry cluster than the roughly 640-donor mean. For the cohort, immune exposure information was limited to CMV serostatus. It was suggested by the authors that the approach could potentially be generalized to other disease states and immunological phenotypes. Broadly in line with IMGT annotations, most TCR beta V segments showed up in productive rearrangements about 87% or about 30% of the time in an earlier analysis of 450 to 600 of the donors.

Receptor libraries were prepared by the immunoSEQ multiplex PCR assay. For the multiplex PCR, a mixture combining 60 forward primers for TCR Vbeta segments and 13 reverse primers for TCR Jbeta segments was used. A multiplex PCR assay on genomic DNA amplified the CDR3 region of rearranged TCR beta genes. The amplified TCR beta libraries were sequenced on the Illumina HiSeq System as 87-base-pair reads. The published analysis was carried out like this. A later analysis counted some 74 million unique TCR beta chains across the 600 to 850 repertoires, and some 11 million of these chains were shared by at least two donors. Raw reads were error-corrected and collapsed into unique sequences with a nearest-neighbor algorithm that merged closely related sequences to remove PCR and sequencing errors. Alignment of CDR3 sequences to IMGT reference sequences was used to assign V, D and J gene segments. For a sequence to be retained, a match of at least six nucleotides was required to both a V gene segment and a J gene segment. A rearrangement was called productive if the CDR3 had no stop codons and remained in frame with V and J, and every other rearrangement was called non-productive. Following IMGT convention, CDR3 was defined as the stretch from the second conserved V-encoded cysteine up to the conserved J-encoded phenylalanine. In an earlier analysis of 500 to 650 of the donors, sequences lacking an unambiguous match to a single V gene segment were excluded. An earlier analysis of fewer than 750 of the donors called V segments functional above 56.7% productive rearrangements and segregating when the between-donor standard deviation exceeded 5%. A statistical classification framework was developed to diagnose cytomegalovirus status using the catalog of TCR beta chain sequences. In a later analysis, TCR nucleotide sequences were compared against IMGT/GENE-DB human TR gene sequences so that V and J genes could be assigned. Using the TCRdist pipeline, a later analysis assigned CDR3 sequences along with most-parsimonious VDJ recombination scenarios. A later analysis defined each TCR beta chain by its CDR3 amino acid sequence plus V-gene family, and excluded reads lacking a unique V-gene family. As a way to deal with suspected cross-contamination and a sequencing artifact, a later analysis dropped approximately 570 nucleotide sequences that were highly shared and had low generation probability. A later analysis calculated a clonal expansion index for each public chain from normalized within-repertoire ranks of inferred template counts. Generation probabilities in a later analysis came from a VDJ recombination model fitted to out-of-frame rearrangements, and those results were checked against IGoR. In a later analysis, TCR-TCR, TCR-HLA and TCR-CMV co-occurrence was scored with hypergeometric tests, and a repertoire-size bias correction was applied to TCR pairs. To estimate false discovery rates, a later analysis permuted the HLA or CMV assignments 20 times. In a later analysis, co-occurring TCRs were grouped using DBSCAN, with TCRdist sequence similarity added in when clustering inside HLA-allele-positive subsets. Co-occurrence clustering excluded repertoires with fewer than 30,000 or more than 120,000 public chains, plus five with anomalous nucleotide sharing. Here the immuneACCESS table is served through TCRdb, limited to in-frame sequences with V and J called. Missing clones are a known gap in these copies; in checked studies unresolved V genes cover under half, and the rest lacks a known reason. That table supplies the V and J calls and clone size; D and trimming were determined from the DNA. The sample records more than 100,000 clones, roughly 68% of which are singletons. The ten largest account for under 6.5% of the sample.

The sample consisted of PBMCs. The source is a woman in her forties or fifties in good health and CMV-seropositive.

The CDR3 reads as follows: CASSWSGIGSSYNSPLHF. The DNA reads TGTGCCAGCAGCTGGTCAGGTATAGGAAGCTCCTATAATTCACCCCTCCACTTT. The V and J genes are TRBV5-8 and TRBJ1-6; there is no confident call for the D gene. V was cut back by 3 bases and J by 0 bases, leaving a gap of 16 bases between them. The CDR3 sequence holds 18 residues, the cysteine and phenylalanine included. Only the CDR3 part of the read is kept: 54 bases, read in frame from the first base. From the germline V gene, CDR1 is SGHTS and CDR2 is YDEGEE.